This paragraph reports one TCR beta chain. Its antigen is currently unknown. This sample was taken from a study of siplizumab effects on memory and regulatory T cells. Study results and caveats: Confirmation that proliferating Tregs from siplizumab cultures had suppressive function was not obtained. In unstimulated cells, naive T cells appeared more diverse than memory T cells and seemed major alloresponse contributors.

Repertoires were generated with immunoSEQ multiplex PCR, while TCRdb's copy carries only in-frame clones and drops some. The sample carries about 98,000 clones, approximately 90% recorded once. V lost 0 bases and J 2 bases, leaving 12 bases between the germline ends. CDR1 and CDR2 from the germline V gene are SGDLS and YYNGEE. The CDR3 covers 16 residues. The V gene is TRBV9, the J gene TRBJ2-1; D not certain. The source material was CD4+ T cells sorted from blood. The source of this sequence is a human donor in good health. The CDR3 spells CASSVEVGVTYNEQFF. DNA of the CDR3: TGTGCCAGCAGCGTAGAGGTGGGCGTAACCTACAATGAGCAGTTCTTC.